This T cell receptor (beta chain) appears in the sequencing data of a study of blood T cell repertoires in COVID-19 (dated by TCRdb to 2020 to 2022). General notes on the study: Samples from collaborators originated in the United States, Italy and Spain and spanned both the acute and convalescent phases of COVID-19. The material from the prospective study consisted of cDNA or gDNA derived from T cells, B-cell-depleted T cells, or PBMCs. Subjects who had been exposed to COVID-19, were actively infected with it, or had recovered from it provided the deeply sampled blood TCRbeta repertoires that made up the dataset. The repertoires were made available in a free public database intended to serve as a resource for research on the immune response to SARS-CoV-2. Samples came from the ongoing ImmuneRACE study (first 160 participants) plus 1,254 subjects from 6 global collaborators. The sample metadata nearly always contained a de-identified subject ID, COVID-19 status, age in years and sex. Where HLA class I and class II types were available, the types were taken from metadata supplied by the sample provider, not from assay-based typing. General conclusions and limits of the study: Clinical and demographic metadata were provided uncurated, with the amount varying by source and participant.

TCRbeta CDR3 regions were amplified from genomic DNA using the immunoSEQ Assay, a bias-controlled multiplex PCR. On the authors' methods: Nucleated cell counts per sample were estimated from amplification of reference gene primers within the assay. Sequence reads were collapsed and filtered to measure the absolute abundance of every unique TCRbeta CDR3 rearrangement. For each sample, productive Simpson clonality was calculated as the square root of Simpson's diversity index over productive rearrangements. The table was pulled from immuneACCESS by TCRdb, which kept in-frame rearrangements only. Such tables lose some clones; where checked, under half of the loss comes from unresolved V genes, and the rest has no known cause. That table furnishes V, J and clone size, whereas the DNA furnished D and trimming. In this sample the table shows around 100,000 clones, roughly nine tenths of which occur a single time. The ten largest make up over 15% of the sample.

Points on this clone: No cognate antigen has been identified for it. Nothing much larger sits one base from this clone, and base qualities are not available.

The CDR3 spans 16 residues, from the cysteine through the phenylalanine. This entry keeps only the CDR3 DNA: 48 bases, framed from base 1. At the junction V is shortened by 2 bases and J by 6 bases, with 17 bases in between. The germline V gene sets CDR1 to SGHTA and CDR2 to FQGNSA. Collaborating institutions collected whole blood in K2EDTA tubes following their own protocols. Collaborator samples were shipped for TCRbeta analysis as frozen whole blood, isolated PBMCs, or DNA extracted from either sample type. Material for sequencing was peripheral blood. Here the chain combines TRBV7-2 and TRBJ2-1, with TRBD2 perhaps the D gene, on 5 matching bases. This TCR was recovered from a woman aged 80 or over in a cohort sampled during active COVID-19. The sequenced DNA is TGTGCCAGCAGCTTAAGCCCCTATACGGGGTCCAATGAGCAGTTCTTC. Its coded protein is CASSLSPYTGSNEQFF.